This T cell receptor (beta chain) was recorded in a study of cytomegalovirus exposure and HLA in healthy donors. Study observations and caveats: A prior analysis recorded that most TCR beta V segments were productive about 87% or about 30% of the time. The authors considered a cluster of highly shared sequence variants likely to be a sequencing artifact. Later work associated 16,951 TCR beta sequences with HLA alleles at 0.05 false discovery rate.

PCR used 60 Vbeta primers and 13 Jbeta primers. The repertoire was sequenced with immunoSEQ multiplex PCR; TCRdb's copy has only in-frame clones and lacks some. This sample has some 140,000 clones, with approximately 70% found just once. From germline, CDR1 is SGDLS and CDR2 YYNGEE. This CDR3 region has 15 residues. V trimming: 0 bases; J trimming: 5 bases; junction bases outside the gene matches: 2. Details on this clone: Its antigen is not known. Other DNA sequences in this sample translate to the same CDR3.

This clonotype was obtained from a human donor in good health. Sequencing was performed on PBMCs. V gene TRBV9 combines with J gene TRBJ2-1; 10 positions agree with TRBD2. CDR3 region: CASSVGLAGHNEQFF. The CDR3 DNA follows: TGTGCCAGCAGCGTAGGACTAGCGGGCCACAATGAGCAGTTCTTC.